The 11 T cell receptor beta chains given below trace back to one sample, sequenced in a study of cytomegalovirus exposure and HLA in healthy donors. It was with 60 Vbeta and 13 Jbeta primers that the PCR ran. TCRdb's table, derived via immunoSEQ multiplex PCR, lists solely in-frame clones and lacks some. The data show about 120,000 clones, with over 70% seen just once and 2.5% to 3.5% held by the top ten. Sequencing was carried out using PBMCs. The receptors come from a woman aged 45 to 65 in good health and CMV-seronegative.

The chain joins TRBV19 to TRBJ2-7; 8 nucleotides line up with TRBD2. Trimming took 7 bases from V and 5 from J; bases not matched to a gene: 10. CDR3 length: 14 residues. The germline gives CDR1 LNHDA, CDR2 SQIVND (reference sequence). CDR3 sequence: CASNPSRGGDEQYF. The CDR3 DNA reads as TGTGCCAGTAACCCCTCCCGGGGGGGCGACGAGCAGTACTTC.

This chain joins TRBV6-5 and TRBJ2-7; 8 positions agree with TRBD1. The CDR3 has 14 residues. Germline CDR1 reads MNHEY; CDR2 reads SVGAGI. After removal of 2 bases from V and 0 bases from J, the junction contained 0 bases not matched to a gene. CDR3 residues: CASSYGQGSYEQYF. The CDR3 DNA is TGTGCCAGCAGTTACGGACAGGGCTCCTACGAGCAGTACTTC.

This chain links TRBV5-8 with TRBJ1-1; D may be TRBD1 (6 bases). Trimming removed 4 bases at V and 1 base at J, with 8 bases between. The CDR3 is 13 residues long. Germline lookup yields CDR1 SGHTS and CDR2 YDEGEE. The CDR3 loop reads CASSPGQNTEAFF. DNA for the CDR3: TGTGCCAGCAGCCCGGGACAGAACACTGAAGCTTTCTTT.

With respect to this clone: One end of the junction fails to match germline, which may point to a read error. The chain carries TRBV7-7 and TRBJ2-5; perhaps TRBD2 as D (5 bases). The CDR3 contains 15 residues. The germline V gene has CDR1 SSHAT and CDR2 FNYEAQ (reference sequence). CDR3 nucleotide sequence: TGTGCTAGCAGCTTCCACTCGGACTCACAAGAGACCCAGTACTTC. Its translation is CASSFHSDSQETQYF. The full variable domain, with the rest looked up from reference TRBV7-7 and TRBJ2-5, is GAGVSQSPRYKVTKRGQDVTLRCDPISSHATLYWYQQALGQGPEFLTYFNYEAQPDKSGLPSDRFSAERPEGSISTLTIQRTEQRDSAMYRCASSFHSDSQETQYFGPGTRLLVL.

V and J are TRBV7-2 and TRBJ1-4; TRBD1 agrees at 9 bases. Germline trimming cut 5 bases from V and 8 bases from J; bases unmatched to any gene: 6. Per the germline V gene, CDR1 is SGHTA and CDR2 is FQGNSA. The CDR3 length is 14 residues. The CDR3 bases are TGTGCCAGCAGCAAACAGGGGGCCGGGGAAAAACTGTTTTTT. This sequence encodes CASSKQGAGEKLFF.

This clone was detected only a few times. This chain joins TRBV19 and TRBJ1-4; D remains unclear. The germline V and J ends were trimmed by 6 bases and 8 bases, with 10 bases remaining between them. CDR3 size: 12 residues. Germline V gives CDR1 LNHDA, CDR2 SQIVND (reference sequence). CDR3 region: CASSPEREKLFF. Written as DNA, the CDR3 is TGTGCCAGTAGCCCCGAGCGGGAAAAACTGTTTTTT.

The count of this clone is one. This sequence joins TRBV18 and TRBJ2-7; 7 nucleotides agree with TRBD1. Germline values: CDR1 KGHSH, CDR2 LQKENI. The CDR3 is 14 amino acids. The V and J ends lost 2 bases and 3 bases, in that order; junction bases with no gene match: 4. CDR3 coding DNA: TGTGCCAGCTCACCAACTACAGGGGTCTACGAGCAGTACTTC. It translates to CASSPTTGVYEQYF.

The chain joins TRBV30 to TRBJ2-1; 9 bases align to TRBD1. This CDR3 has 15 residues. J was trimmed by 15 bases and V by 3 bases; bases with no gene match: 18. In germline, CDR1 is GTSNPN, CDR2 SVGIG (reference sequence). The CDR3 coding sequence is TGTGCCTGGAGCACAGGGGGCGCGTACAGCGGGATTTTGTTCTTC. Amino acid sequence: CAWSTGGAYSGILFF.

The chain uses TRBV6-6 and TRBJ2-7; weak D call: TRBD2 (5 bases). In germline, CDR1 is MNHNY, CDR2 SVGAGI (reference sequence). V was cut by 10 bases and J by 3 bases, with 7 bases left in between. The CDR3 is made up of 10 amino acids. CDR3 nucleotides: TGTGCCACCCGGGACTACGAGCAGTACTTC. The encoded protein is CATRDYEQYF.

The J gene is TRBJ2-5, the V gene TRBV11-1, with TRBD2 identical over 8 bases. CDR3 size: 15 residues. Trimming at V came to 2 bases and at J to 5 bases, leaving 7 bases not matched to a gene. Germline loops: CDR1 SGHAT, CDR2 FQDESV (reference sequence). The CDR3 DNA follows: TGTGCCAGCAGCTTAACAGGACTAGCTAGTGAGACCCAGTACTTC. Translated: CASSLTGLASETQYF.

The rearrangement joins TRBV2 to TRBJ2-2, with D tentatively TRBD1 (7 bases). CDR1 SNHLY and CDR2 FYNNEI come from the germline V gene. There are 13 residues in the CDR3. The germline V and J ends were trimmed by 11 bases and 4 bases, with 14 bases remaining between them. Here the CDR3 DNA reads TGTGCCGGTAGACAGGGACTCACCGGGGAGCTGTTTTTT. It specifies CAGRQGLTGELFF.